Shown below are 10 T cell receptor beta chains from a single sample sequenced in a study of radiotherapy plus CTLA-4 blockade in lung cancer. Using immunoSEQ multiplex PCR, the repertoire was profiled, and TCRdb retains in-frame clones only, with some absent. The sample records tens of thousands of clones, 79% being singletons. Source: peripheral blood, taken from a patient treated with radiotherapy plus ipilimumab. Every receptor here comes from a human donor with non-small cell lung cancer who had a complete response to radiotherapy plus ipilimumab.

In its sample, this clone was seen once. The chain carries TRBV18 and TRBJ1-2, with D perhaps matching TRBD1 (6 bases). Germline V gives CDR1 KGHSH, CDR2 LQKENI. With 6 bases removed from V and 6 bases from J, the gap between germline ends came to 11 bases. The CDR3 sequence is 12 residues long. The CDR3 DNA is TGTGCCAGCTCCGTGACAGGCGATGGCTACACCTTC. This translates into CASSVTGDGYTF.

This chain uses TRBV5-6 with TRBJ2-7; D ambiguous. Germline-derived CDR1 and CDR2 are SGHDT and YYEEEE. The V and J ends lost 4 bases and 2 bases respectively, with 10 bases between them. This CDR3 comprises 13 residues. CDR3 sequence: CASSLLVAYEQYF. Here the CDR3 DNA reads TGTGCCAGCAGCCTGTTGGTCGCCTACGAGCAGTACTTC.

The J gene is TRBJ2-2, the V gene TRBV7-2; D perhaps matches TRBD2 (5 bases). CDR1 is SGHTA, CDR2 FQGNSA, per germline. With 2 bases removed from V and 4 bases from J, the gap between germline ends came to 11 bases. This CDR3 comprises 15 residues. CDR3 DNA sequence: TGTGCCAGCAGCTTAACGGTGGGAGTCACCGGGGAGCTGTTTTTT. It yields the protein CASSLTVGVTGELFF.

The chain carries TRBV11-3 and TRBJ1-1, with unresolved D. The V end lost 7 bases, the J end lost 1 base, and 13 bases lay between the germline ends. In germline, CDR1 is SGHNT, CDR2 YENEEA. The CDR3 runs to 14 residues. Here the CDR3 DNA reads TGTGCCAGCAAGATCCTCGGACCGAACACTGAAGCTTTCTTT. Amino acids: CASKILGPNTEAFF. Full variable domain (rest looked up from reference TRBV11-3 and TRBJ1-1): EAGVVQSPRYKIIEKKQPVAFWCNPISGHNTLYWYLQNLGQGPELLIRYENEEAVDDSQLPKDRFSAERLKGVDSTLKIQPAELGDSAVYLCASKILGPNTEAFFGQGTRLTVV.

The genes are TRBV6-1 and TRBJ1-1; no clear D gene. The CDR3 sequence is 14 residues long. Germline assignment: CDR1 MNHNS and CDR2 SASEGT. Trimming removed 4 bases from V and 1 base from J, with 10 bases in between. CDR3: CASSARDPNTEAFF. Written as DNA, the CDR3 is TGTGCCAGCAGTGCCCGAGACCCGAACACTGAAGCTTTCTTT.

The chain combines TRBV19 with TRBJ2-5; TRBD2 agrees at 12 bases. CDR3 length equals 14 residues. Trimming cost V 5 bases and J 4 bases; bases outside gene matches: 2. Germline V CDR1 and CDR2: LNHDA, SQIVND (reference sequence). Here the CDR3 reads CASSVTSGRETQYF. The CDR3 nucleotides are TGTGCCAGTAGTGTGACTAGCGGGAGAGAGACCCAGTACTTC.

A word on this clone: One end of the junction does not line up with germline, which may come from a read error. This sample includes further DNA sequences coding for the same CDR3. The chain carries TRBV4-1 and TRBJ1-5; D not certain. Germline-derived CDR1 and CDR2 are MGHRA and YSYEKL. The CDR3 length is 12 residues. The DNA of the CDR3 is TGCGCCAGCAGCCAAGGGGATCAGCCCCAGCATTTC. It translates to CASSQGDQPQHF.

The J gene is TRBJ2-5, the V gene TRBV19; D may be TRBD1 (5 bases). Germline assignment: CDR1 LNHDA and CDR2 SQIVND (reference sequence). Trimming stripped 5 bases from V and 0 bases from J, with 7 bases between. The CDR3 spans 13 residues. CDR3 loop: CASSVDNQETQYF. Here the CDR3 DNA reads TGTGCCAGTAGTGTGGACAACCAAGAGACCCAGTACTTC.

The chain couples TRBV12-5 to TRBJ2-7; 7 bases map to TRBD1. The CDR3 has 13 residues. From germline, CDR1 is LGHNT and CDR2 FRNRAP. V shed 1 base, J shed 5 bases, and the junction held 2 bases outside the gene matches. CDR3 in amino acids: CASGLDDRDEQYF. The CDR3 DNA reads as TGTGCTAGTGGTTTGGATGACAGGGACGAGCAGTACTTC.

The CDR3 nucleotides read TGTGCCAGCAGTGAGGGACATGTCAACTATGGCTACACCTTC. Encoded protein: CASSEGHVNYGYTF. The chain has TRBV6-1 and TRBJ1-2, with TRBD1 as a possible D gene (6 bases). Germline assignment: CDR1 MNHNS and CDR2 SASEGT. V was clipped by 3 bases and J by 2 bases, with 10 bases between them. The CDR3 totals 14 residues.